Listed below are T cell receptor beta chains from one sample, sequenced in a study of identical twins. One entry per CDR3 protein, called by TCRdb with MiXCR from the 5' RACE reads. The data hold around 1.7 million distinct CDR3 sequences, with about 32% observed a single time. Source material: cord blood. These TCRs come from a newborn girl in good health. Each CDR3 is given with its conserved first and last residue. D genes are given only for firm matches. Where a row states a size, it is once, few, many or the class of an expanded clone; other rows omit it.

d_call	clone_size	v_call	j_call	cdr3_aa	cdr3_nt
-	-	TRBV2	TRBJ1-6	CASSYRHNSPLHF	TGTGCCAGCAGTTACAGGCATAATTCACCCCTCCACTTT
-	-	TRBV12-3/TRBV12-4	TRBJ1-4	CASRDTSTNVKLFF	TGTGCCAGCAGGGACACCTCAACTAATGTAAAACTGTTTTTT
TRBD1	many	TRBV12-3/TRBV12-4	TRBJ1-2	CASSLVGGADYGYTF	TGTGCCAGCAGTTTAGTAGGGGGCGCGGACTATGGCTACACCTTC
TRBD2	-	TRBV12-3/TRBV12-4	TRBJ2-1	CASSPWRGDNEQFF	TGTGCCAGCAGTCCCTGGCGGGGGGACAATGAGCAGTTCTTC
TRBD1	-	TRBV6-1	TRBJ2-3	CASNPTGAYLDTQYF	TGTGCCAGCAATCCGACAGGGGCCTACTTGGATACGCAGTATTTT
TRBD2	once	TRBV28	TRBJ2-5	CVSRRLRTSGSTLQETQYF	TGTGTCAGCAGGCGACTAAGGACTAGCGGGAGTACCCTTCAAGAGACCCAGTACTTC
-	few	TRBV10-1	TRBJ1-2	CASSGGPTRGYTF	TGCGCCAGCAGTGGTGGGCCCACCCGTGGCTACACCTTC
-	once	TRBV28	TRBJ1-2	CASAGLTRDYGYTF	TGTGCCTCGGCAGGGCTTACTCGAGACTATGGCTACACCTTC
TRBD2	-	TRBV7-6	TRBJ2-3	CASSGTSGRALDTQYF	TGTGCCAGCAGCGGGACTAGCGGGAGGGCCCTAGATACGCAGTATTTT
-	few	TRBV7-2	TRBJ2-2	CASSPWDFQMGGELFF	TGTGCCAGCAGCCCATGGGACTTCCAAATGGGCGGGGAGCTGTTTTTT
-	once	TRBV2	TRBJ1-1	CASRFGAENTEAFF	TGTGCCAGCCGGTTCGGGGCGGAGAACACTGAAGCTTTCTTT
-	-	TRBV20-1	TRBJ2-5	CSASRYGDLQETQYF	TGCAGTGCTAGTCGGTACGGGGACCTCCAAGAGACCCAGTACTTC
-	-	TRBV2	TRBJ2-3	CASSGTGGIDTQYF	TGTGCCAGCAGTGGGACTGGCGGGATAGATACGCAGTATTTT
TRBD2	-	TRBV3-1	TRBJ2-7	CASSQGASGGFFEQYF	TGTGCCAGCAGCCAAGGGGCTAGCGGGGGGTTTTTTGAGCAGTACTTC
TRBD1	few	TRBV27	TRBJ1-2	CASSPTGVSYGYTF	TGTGCCAGCAGTCCTACAGGGGTCTCTTATGGCTACACCTTC
TRBD1	-	TRBV4-2	TRBJ1-1	CASSPIGTGWGGEAFF	TGTGCCAGCAGCCCCATAGGGACAGGGTGGGGTGGTGAAGCTTTCTTT
-	few	TRBV5-1	TRBJ2-1	CASSFYAGRYNEQFF	TGCGCCAGCAGCTTCTACGCGGGAAGATACAATGAGCAGTTCTTC
-	few	TRBV25-1	TRBJ2-7	CASSERGRYEQYF	TGTGCCAGCAGTGAAAGGGGGAGGTACGAGCAGTACTTC
TRBD2	few	TRBV12-3/TRBV12-4	TRBJ2-5	CASTAAVAGLEWAETQYF	TGTGCCAGCACCGCCGCGGTAGCGGGTCTAGAATGGGCGGAGACCCAGTACTTC
TRBD2	few	TRBV24-1	TRBJ2-1	CATSDPLAGERNEQFF	TGTGCCACCAGTGATCCTCTAGCGGGAGAGCGCAATGAGCAGTTCTTC
TRBD2	once	TRBV6-1	TRBJ2-2	CASSGLASNTGELFF	TGTGCCAGCAGCGGACTAGCGTCGAACACCGGGGAGCTGTTTTTT
-	few	TRBV27	TRBJ2-5	CASSLSRDNEQYF	TGTGCCAGCAGTTTATCCCGGGACAATGAGCAGTACTTC
-	-	TRBV6-2/TRBV6-3	TRBJ2-4	CASSSPEGNIQYF	TGTGCCAGCAGCTCCCCGGAGGGAAACATTCAGTACTTC
-	few	TRBV11-2	TRBJ2-4	CASSLRGNIAKNIQYF	TGTGCCAGCAGCTTACGGGGTAACATAGCCAAAAACATTCAGTACTTC
TRBD2	-	TRBV11-2	TRBJ2-3	CASSLTGLAALTDTQYF	TGTGCCAGCAGCTTAACGGGACTAGCGGCTCTCACAGATACGCAGTATTTT
-	-	TRBV27	TRBJ2-5	CASSGRVGYNEQYF	TGTGCCAGCAGCGGGAGAGTCGGTTACAATGAGCAGTACTTC
TRBD2	few	TRBV29-1	TRBJ2-7	CSVGGTRSPYNEQYF	TGCAGCGTCGGAGGGACTAGGAGTCCCTACAATGAGCAGTACTTC
TRBD1	-	TRBV20-1	TRBJ1-5	CSAQQWQGAYQPQHF	TGCAGTGCTCAGCAGTGGCAGGGGGCCTATCAGCCCCAGCATTTT
-	few	TRBV27	TRBJ1-2	CASSLSRQANYGYTF	TGTGCCAGCAGTTTATCGCGACAGGCTAACTATGGCTACACCTTC
-	-	TRBV14	TRBJ2-5	CASSQVMGAGEQYF	TGTGCCAGCAGCCAAGTCATGGGGGCCGGAGAGCAGTACTTC
-	few	TRBV5-1	TRBJ2-1	CASSLGKTNPYNEQFF	TGCGCCAGCAGCTTGGGTAAAACTAACCCTTACAATGAGCAGTTCTTC
-	-	TRBV29-1	TRBJ2-3	CSVSWADTQYF	TGCAGCGTTTCGTGGGCAGATACGCAGTATTTT
-	-	TRBV29-1	TRBJ1-6	CSVKAAPDSPLHF	TGCAGCGTTAAGGCGGCCCCTGATTCACCCCTCCACTTT
TRBD1	-	TRBV20-1	TRBJ2-7	CSARADRAGRIYEQYF	TGCAGTGCTAGAGCTGACAGGGCAGGTAGAATCTACGAGCAGTACTTC
-	few	TRBV25-1	TRBJ2-2	CASSESGQNTGELFF	TGTGCCAGCAGTGAATCGGGACAAAACACCGGGGAGCTGTTTTTT
-	few	TRBV25-1	TRBJ2-7	CASSESGVTLSYEQYF	TGTGCCAGCAGTGAATCCGGGGTCACCCTCTCCTACGAGCAGTACTTC
-	few	TRBV5-1	TRBJ2-7	CASNKEAGLTSYEQYF	TGCGCCAGCAACAAAGAAGCAGGGCTTACATCCTACGAGCAGTACTTC
-	few	TRBV20-1	TRBJ2-7	CSARDLYRRDLSYEQYF	TGCAGTGCTAGAGATTTATATCGAAGGGACCTCTCCTACGAGCAGTACTTC
-	many	TRBV25-1	TRBJ1-2	CASSERDAYYGYTF	TGTGCCAGCAGTGAACGAGACGCTTACTATGGCTACACCTTC
TRBD1	-	TRBV6-1	TRBJ1-2	CASSPQRGQDPERYGYTF	TGTGCCAGCAGTCCCCAAAGGGGACAGGATCCAGAGCGGTATGGCTACACCTTC
TRBD2	few	TRBV29-1	TRBJ2-3	CSVQQVAGEATQYF	TGCAGCGTCCAACAAGTAGCGGGAGAGGCTACGCAGTATTTT
TRBD2	-	TRBV9	TRBJ2-7	CASSVGVAGGRGEQYF	TGTGCCAGCAGCGTAGGAGTAGCGGGGGGACGGGGGGAGCAGTACTTC
-	-	TRBV6-5	TRBJ1-1	CASSYAGFGSPWDTEAFF	TGTGCCAGCAGTTACGCCGGGTTTGGCTCACCCTGGGACACTGAAGCTTTCTTT
-	-	TRBV7-6	TRBJ1-4	CASSLRPVATNEKLFF	TGTGCCAGCAGCCTCCGGCCTGTTGCAACTAATGAAAAACTGTTTTTT
TRBD2	-	TRBV11-2	TRBJ2-1	CASSPLAGGLFEQFF	TGTGCCAGCAGCCCTCTAGCGGGAGGGCTTTTTGAGCAGTTCTTC
TRBD2	-	TRBV9	TRBJ2-1	CASSPRSGRSRNEQFF	TGTGCCAGCAGCCCCCGTAGCGGGAGATCCCGCAATGAGCAGTTCTTC